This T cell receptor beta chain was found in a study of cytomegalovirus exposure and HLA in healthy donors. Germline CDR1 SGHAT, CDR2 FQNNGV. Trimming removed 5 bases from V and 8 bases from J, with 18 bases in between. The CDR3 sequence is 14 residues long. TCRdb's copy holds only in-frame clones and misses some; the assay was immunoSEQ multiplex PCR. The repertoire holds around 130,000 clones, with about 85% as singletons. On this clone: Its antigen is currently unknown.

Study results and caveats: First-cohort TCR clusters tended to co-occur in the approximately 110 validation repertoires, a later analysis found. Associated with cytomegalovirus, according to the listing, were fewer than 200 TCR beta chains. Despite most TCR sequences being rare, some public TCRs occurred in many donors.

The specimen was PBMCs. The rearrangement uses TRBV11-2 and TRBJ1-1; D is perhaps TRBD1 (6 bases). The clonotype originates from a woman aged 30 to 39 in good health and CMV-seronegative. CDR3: CASSPVITTGEAFF. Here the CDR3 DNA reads TGTGCCAGCAGCCCAGTAATTACTACAGGGGAAGCTTTCTTT.